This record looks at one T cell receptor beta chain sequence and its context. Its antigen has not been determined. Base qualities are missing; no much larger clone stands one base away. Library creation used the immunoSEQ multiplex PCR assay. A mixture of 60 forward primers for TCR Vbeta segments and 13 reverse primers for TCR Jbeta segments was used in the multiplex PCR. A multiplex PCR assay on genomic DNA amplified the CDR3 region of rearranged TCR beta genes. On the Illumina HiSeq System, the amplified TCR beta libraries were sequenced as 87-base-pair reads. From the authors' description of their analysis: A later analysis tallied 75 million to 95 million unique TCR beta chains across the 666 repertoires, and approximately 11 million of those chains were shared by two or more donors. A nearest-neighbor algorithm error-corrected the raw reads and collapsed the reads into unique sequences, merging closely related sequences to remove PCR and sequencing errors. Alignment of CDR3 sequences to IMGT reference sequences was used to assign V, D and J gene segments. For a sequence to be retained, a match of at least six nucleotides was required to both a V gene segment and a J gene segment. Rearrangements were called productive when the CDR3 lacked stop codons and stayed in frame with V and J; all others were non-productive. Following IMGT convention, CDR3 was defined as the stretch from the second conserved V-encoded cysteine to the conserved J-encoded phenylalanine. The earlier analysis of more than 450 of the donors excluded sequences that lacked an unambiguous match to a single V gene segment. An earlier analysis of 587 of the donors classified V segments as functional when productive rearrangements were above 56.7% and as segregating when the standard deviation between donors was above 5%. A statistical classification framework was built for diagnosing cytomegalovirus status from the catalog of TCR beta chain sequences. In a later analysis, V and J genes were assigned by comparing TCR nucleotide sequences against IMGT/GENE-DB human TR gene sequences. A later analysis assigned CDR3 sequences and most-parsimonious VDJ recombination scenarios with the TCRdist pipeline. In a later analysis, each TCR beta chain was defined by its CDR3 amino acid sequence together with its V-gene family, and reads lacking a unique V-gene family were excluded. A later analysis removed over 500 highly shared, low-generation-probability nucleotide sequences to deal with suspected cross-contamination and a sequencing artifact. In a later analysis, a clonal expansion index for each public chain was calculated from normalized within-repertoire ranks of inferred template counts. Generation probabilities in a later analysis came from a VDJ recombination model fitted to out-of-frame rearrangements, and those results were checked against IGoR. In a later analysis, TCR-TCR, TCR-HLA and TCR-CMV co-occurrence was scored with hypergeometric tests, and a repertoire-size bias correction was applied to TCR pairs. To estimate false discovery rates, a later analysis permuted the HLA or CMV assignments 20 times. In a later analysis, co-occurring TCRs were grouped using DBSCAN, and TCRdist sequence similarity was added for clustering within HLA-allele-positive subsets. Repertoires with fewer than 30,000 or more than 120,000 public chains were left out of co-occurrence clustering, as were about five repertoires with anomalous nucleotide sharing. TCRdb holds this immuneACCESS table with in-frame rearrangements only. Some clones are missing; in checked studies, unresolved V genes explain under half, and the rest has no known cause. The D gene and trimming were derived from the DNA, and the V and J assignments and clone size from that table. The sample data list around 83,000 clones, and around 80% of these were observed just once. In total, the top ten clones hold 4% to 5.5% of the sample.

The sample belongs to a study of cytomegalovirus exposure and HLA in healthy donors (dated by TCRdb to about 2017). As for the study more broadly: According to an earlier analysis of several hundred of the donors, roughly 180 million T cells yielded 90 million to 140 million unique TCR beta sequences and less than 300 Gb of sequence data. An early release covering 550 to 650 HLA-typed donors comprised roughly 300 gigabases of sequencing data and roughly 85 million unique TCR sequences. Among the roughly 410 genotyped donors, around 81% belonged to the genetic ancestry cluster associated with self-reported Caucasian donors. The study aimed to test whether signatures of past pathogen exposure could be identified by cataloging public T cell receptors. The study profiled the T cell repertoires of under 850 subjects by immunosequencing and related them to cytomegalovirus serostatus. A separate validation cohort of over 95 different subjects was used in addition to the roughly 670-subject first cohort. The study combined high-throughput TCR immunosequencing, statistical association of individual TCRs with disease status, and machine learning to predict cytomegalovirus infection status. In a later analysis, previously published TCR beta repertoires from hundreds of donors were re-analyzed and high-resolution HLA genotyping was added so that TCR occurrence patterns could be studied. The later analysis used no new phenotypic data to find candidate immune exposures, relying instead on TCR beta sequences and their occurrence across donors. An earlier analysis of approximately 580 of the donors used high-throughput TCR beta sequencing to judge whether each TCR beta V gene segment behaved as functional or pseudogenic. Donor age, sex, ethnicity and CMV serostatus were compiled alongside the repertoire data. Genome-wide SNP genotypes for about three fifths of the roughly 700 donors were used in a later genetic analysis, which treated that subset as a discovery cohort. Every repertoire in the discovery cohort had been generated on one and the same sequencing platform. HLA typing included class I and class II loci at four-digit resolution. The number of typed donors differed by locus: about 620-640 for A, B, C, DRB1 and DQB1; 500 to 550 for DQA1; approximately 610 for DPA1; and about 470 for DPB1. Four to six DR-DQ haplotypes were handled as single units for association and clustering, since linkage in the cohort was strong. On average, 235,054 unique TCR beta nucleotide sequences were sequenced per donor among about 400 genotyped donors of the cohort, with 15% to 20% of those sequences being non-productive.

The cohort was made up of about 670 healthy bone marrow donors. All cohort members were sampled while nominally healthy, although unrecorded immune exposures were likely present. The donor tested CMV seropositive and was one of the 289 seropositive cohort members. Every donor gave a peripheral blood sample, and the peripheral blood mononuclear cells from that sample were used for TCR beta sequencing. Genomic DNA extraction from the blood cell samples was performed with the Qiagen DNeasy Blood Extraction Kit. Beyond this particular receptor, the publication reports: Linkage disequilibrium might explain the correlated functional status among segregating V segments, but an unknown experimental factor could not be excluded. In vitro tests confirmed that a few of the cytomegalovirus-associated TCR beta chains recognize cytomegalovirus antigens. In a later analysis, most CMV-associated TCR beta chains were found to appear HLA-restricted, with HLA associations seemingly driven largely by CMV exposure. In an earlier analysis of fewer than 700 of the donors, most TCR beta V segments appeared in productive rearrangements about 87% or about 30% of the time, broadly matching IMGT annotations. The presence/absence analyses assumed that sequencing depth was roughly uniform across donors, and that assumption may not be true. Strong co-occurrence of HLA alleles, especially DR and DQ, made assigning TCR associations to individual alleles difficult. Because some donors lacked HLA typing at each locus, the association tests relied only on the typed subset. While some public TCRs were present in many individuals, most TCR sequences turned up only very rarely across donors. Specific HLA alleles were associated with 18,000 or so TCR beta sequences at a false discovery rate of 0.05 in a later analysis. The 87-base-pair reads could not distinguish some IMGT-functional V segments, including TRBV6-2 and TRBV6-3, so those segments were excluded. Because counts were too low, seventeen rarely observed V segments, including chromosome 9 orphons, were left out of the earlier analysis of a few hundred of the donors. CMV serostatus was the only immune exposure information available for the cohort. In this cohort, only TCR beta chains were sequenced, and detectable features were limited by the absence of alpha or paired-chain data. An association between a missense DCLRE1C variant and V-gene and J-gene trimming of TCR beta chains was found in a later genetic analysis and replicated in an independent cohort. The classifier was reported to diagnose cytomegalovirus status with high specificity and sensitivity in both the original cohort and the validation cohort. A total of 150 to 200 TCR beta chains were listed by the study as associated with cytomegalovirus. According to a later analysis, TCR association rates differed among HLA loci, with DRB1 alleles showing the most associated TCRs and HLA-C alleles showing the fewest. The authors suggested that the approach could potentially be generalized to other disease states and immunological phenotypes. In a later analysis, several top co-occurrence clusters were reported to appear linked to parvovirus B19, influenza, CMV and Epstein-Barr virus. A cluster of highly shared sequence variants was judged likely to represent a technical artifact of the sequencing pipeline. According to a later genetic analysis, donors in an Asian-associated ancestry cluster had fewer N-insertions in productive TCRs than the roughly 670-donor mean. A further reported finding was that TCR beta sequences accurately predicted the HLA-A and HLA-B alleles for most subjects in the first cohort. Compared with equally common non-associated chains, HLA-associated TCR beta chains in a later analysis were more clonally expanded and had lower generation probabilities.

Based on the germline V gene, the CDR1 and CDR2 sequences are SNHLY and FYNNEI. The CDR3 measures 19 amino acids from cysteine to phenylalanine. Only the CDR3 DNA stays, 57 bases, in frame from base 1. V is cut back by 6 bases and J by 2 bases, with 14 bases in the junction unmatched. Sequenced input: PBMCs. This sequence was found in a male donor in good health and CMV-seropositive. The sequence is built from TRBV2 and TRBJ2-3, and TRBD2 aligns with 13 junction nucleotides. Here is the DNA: TGTGCCAGCAGAGCCCATACTAGCGGGGGGGCCATTATCACAGATACGCAGTATTTT. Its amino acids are CASRAHTSGGAIITDTQYF.